Included here is one TCR beta chain sequence, with context. Its specificity is not known. There are 15 residues in the CDR3. V dropped 1 base and J dropped 7; count of bases not matched to a gene: 7. From germline, CDR1 is SGHVS and CDR2 FNYEAQ. This sample is part of a study of T cells after yellow fever vaccination. Study observations and caveats: Detected again after the booster were most primary-vaccination clones, at approximately 95% CD4 and approximately 90% CD8.

MiXCR was run by TCRdb on the 5' RACE reads, yielding one entry per CDR3 protein. The sample lists about 300,000 distinct CDR3 sequences; 6.5% to 8.5% were seen once. The input for sequencing was PBMCs, taken about 49 days after the first yellow fever vaccination. This chain links TRBV7-6 with TRBJ2-1, with TRBD2 identical over 7 bases. The TCR sequence derives from a man aged 18-30 years who received the YFV17D yellow fever vaccine. DNA for the CDR3: TGTGCCAGCAGCTTAGGTGTCGGGACTATGAATGAGCAGTTCTTC. This codes for CASSLGVGTMNEQFF.